This TCR beta chain was retrieved from a study of T cell changes during pregnancy in multiple sclerosis. The CDR3 covers 15 residues. V gave up 4 bases and J gave up 9 bases, with 19 bases separating them. CDR1 SGHTA and CDR2 FQGNSA come from the germline V gene. Generated by immunoSEQ multiplex PCR, the TCRdb table keeps only in-frame clones and is missing some. The data hold around 100,000 clones, with approximately 90% observed a single time. The origin of this receptor is a female donor with multiple sclerosis, enrolled in a pregnancy study. Source: peripheral blood, taken after pregnancy. The chain recombines TRBV7-2 with TRBJ2-1; no clear D gene. The CDR3 is CASSSSRYSNFEQFF. The CDR3, as DNA: TGTGCCAGCAGCTCCTCGAGGTACTCAAATTTTGAGCAGTTCTTC. Full variable domain (outside the CDR3, taken from reference TRBV7-2 and TRBJ2-1): GAGVSQSPSNKVTEKGKDVELRCDPISGHTALYWYRQSLGQGLEFLIYFQGNSAPDKSGLPSDRFSAERTGGSVSTLTIQRTQQEDSAVYLCASSSSRYSNFEQFFGPGTRLTVL.